Shown below are 3 T cell receptor beta chains from a single sample sequenced in a study of T cell responses to AZD1222 COVID-19 vaccine. Only in-frame clones appear in the TCRdb table, and some are missing; sequencing was by immunoSEQ multiplex PCR. The data contain approximately 170,000 clones, around 90% of them singletons. The source material was peripheral blood, sampled 28 days after the second AZD1222 dose. All receptors come from an adult who received the AZD1222 COVID-19 vaccine.

The table lists this clone with a few counts. The chain uses TRBV3-1 (or the pseudogene TRBV3-2) and TRBJ2-7; 12 positions agree with TRBD2. Germline CDR1 is LGHDT and CDR2 is YNNKEL (reference sequence). The CDR3 totals 14 residues. J lost 2 bases, V lost 4 bases, and 0 bases had no gene match. The CDR3 is CASSRLAGAYEQYF. In DNA, the CDR3 is TGTGCCAGCAGCCGACTAGCGGGGGCCTACGAGCAGTACTTC.

This chain joins TRBV7-8 and TRBJ2-1, with 9 bases that match TRBD2. V trimming: 1 base; J trimming: 9 bases; junction bases outside the gene matches: 7. The germline CDR1 and CDR2 sequences are SGHVS and FQNEAQ. The CDR3 loop spans 15 amino acids. In DNA form, the CDR3 reads TGTGCCAGCAGCTTAGTGGCGGGGGGGCCCTTTGAGCAGTTCTTC. This codes for CASSLVAGGPFEQFF.

The chain is built from TRBV5-1 and TRBJ2-1; the match to TRBD1 covers 12 bases. Trimming took 4 bases from V and 8 from J; bases not matched to a gene: 7. The CDR3 covers 15 residues. The germline V gene encodes CDR1 SGHRS and CDR2 YFSETQ. Here the CDR3 reads CASSPGQGAGDEQFF. The CDR3 DNA is TGCGCCAGCAGCCCGGGACAGGGGGCCGGCGATGAGCAGTTCTTC.